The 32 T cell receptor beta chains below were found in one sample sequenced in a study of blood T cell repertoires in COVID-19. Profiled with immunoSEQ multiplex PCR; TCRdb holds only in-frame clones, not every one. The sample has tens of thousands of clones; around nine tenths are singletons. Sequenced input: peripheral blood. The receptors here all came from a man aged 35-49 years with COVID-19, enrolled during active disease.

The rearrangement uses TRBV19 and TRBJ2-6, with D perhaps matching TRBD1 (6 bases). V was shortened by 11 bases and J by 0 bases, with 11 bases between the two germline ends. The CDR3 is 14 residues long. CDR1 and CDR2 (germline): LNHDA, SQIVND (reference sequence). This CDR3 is CASEGGSGANVLTF. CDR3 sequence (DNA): TGTGCCTCCGAAGGGGGCTCTGGGGCCAACGTCCTGACTTTC.

The CDR3 region has the DNA TGTGCCAGCAGCCCCCGGTGGAGCGGGGATGACAATGAGCAGTTCTTC. Protein product: CASSPRWSGDDNEQFF. This chain connects TRBV13 to TRBJ2-1; 7 bases agree with TRBD2. Per germline, CDR1 PRHDT and CDR2 FYEKMQ (reference sequence). The length of the CDR3 is 16 residues. Trimming removed 5 bases from V and 5 bases from J; junction bases left unmatched: 12.

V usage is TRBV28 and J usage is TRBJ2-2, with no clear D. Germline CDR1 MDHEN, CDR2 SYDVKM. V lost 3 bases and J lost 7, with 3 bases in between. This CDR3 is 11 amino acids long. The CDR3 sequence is CASSFGGELFF. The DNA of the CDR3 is TGTGCCAGCAGTTTCGGCGGGGAGCTGTTTTTT. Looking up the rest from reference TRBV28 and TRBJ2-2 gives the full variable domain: DVKVTQSSRYLVKRTGEKVFLECVQDMDHENMFWYRQDPGLGLRLIYFSYDVKMKEKGDIPEGYSVSREKKERFSLILESASTNQTSMYLCASSFGGELFFGEGSRLTVL.

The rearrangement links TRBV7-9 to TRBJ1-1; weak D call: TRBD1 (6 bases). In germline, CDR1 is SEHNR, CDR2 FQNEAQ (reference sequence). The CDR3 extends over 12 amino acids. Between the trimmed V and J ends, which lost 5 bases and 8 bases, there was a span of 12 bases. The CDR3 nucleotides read TGTGCCAGCAGCCCTTCCGGGACAGAAGCTTTCTTT. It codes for CASSPSGTEAFF.

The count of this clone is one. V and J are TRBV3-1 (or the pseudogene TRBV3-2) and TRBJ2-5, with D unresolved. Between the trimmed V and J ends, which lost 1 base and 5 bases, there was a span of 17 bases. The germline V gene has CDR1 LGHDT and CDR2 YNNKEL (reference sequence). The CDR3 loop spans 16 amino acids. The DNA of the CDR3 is TGTGCCAGCAGCCAAGGCCCTAGTTTTAATAGGGAGACCCAGTACTTC. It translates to CASSQGPSFNRETQYF.

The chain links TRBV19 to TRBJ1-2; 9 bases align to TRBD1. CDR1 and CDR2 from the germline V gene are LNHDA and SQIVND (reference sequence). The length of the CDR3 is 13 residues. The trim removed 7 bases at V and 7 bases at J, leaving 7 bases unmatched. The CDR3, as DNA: TGTGCCAGTACCGCGACAGGGGGTTTTGGCTACACCTTC. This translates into CASTATGGFGYTF.

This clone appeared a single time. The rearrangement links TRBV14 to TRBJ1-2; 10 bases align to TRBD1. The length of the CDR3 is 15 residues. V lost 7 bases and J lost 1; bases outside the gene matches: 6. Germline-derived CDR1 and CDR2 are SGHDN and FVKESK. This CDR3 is CASTFRDRGNYGYTF. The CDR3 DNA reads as TGTGCCAGCACCTTCCGGGACAGGGGTAACTATGGCTACACCTTC. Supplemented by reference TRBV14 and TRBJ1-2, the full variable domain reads EAGVTQFPSHSVIEKGQTVTLRCDPISGHDNLYWYRRVMGKEIKFLLHFVKESKQDESGMPNNRFLAERTGGTYSTLKVQPAELEDSGVYFCASTFRDRGNYGYTFGSGTRLTVV.

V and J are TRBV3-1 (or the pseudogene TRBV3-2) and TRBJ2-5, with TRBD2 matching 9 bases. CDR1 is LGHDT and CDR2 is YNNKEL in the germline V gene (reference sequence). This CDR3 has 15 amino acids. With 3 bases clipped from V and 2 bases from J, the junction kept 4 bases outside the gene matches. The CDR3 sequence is CASSQASGAQETQYF. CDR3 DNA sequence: TGTGCCAGCAGCCAGGCTAGCGGGGCTCAAGAGACCCAGTACTTC.

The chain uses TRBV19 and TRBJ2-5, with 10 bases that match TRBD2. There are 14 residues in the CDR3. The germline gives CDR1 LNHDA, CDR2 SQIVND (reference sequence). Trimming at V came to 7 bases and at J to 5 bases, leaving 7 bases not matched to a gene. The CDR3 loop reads CASKQRGGEETQYF. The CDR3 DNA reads TGTGCCAGTAAACAGCGGGGGGGCGAGGAGACCCAGTACTTC. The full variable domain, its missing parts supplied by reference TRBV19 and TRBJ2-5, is DGGITQSPKYLFRKEGQNVTLSCEQNLNHDAMYWYRQDPGQGLRLIYYSQIVNDFQKGDIAEGYSVSREKKESFPLTVTSAQKNPTAFYLCASKQRGGEETQYFGPGTRLLVL.

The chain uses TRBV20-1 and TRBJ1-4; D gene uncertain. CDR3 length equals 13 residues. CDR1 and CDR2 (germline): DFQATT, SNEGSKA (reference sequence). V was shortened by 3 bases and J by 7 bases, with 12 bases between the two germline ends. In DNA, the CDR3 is TGCAGTGCTAGTTTGGGAGTTAGTGAAAAACTGTTTTTT. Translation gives CSASLGVSEKLFF.

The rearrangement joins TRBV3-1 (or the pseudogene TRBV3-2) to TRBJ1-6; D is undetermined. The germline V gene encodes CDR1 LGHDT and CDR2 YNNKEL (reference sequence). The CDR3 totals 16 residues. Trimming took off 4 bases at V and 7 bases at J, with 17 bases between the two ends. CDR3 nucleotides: TGTGCCAGCAGCCGAGAGGGAGCCAGTCAGAATTCACCCCTCCACTTT. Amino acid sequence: CASSREGASQNSPLHF.

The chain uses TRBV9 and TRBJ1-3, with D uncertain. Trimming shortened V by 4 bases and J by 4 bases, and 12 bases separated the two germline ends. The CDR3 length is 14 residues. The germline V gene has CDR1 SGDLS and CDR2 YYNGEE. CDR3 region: CASSSTERGNTIYF. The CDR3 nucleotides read TGTGCCAGCAGCTCCACTGAGCGGGGAAACACCATATATTTT. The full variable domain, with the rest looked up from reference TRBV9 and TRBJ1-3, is DSGVTQTPKHLITATGQRVTLRCSPRSGDLSVYWYQQSLDQGLQFLIQYYNGEERAKGNILERFSAQQFPDLHSELNLSSLELGDSALYFCASSSTERGNTIYFGEGSWLTVV.

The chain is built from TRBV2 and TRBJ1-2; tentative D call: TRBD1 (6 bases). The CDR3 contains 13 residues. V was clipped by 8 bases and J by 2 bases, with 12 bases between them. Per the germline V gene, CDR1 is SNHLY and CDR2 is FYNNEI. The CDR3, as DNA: TGTGCCAGCGGGGGGGCCAGCAACTATGGCTACACCTTC. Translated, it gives CASGGASNYGYTF.

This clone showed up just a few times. The CDR3 DNA reads TGTGCCAGCAATCTAGCCGGGGAGCTGTTTTTT. Its translation is CASNLAGELFF. V and J are TRBV2 and TRBJ2-2, with no clear D. The CDR3 spans 11 residues. Germline loops: CDR1 SNHLY, CDR2 FYNNEI. Between the trimmed V and J ends, which lost 7 bases and 6 bases, there was a span of 6 bases.

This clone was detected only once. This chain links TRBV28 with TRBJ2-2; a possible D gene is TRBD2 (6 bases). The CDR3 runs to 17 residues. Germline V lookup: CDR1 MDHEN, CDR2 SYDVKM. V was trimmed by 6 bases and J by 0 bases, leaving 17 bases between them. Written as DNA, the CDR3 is TGTGCCAGCAGCCCCGTCCTCGGGAGAACGAACACCGGGGAGCTGTTTTTT. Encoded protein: CASSPVLGRTNTGELFF.

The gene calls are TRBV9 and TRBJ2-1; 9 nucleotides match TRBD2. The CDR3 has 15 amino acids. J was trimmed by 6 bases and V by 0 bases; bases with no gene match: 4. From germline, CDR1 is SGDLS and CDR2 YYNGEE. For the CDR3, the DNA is TGTGCCAGCAGCGTAGTTAATAGCGGGAGCAATGAGCAGTTCTTC. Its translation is CASSVVNSGSNEQFF.

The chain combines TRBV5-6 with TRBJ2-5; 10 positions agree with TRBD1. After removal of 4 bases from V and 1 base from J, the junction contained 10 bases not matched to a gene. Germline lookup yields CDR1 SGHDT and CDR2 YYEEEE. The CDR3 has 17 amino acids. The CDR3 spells CASSIRDRGQSQETQYF. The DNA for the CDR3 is TGTGCCAGCAGCATAAGGGACAGGGGTCAATCCCAAGAGACCCAGTACTTC.

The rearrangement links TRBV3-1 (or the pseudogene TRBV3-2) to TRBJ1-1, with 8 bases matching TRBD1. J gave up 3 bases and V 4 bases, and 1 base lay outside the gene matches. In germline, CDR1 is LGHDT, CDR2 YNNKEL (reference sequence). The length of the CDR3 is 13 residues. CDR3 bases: TGTGCCAGCAGCCGCAGGGGGCACACTGAAGCTTTCTTT. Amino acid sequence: CASSRRGHTEAFF.

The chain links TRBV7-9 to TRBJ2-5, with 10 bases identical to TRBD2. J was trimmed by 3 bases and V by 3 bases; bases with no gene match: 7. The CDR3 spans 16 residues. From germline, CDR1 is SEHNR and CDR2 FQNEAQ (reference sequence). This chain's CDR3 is CASSLLAGDYEETQYF. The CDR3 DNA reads TGTGCCAGCAGCTTGCTAGCGGGGGACTACGAAGAGACCCAGTACTTC. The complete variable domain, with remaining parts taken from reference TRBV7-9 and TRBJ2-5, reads DTGVSQNPRHKITKRGQNVTFRCDPISEHNRLYWYRQTLGQGPEFLTYFQNEAQLEKSRLLSDRFSAERPKGSFSTLEIQRTEQGDSAMYLCASSLLAGDYEETQYFGPGTRLLVL.

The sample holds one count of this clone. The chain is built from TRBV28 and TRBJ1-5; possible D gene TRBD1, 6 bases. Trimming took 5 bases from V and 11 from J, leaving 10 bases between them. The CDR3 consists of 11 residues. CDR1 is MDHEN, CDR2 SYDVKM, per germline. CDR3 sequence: CASSLTGSQHF. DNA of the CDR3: TGTGCCAGCAGTCTAACAGGGTCCCAGCATTTT.

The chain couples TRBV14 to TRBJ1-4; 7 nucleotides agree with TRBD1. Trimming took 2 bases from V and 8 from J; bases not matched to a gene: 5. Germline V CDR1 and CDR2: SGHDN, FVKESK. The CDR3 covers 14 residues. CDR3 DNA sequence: TGTGCCAGCAGCCAAAGACAGGGTAGAGAAAAACTGTTTTTT. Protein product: CASSQRQGREKLFF.

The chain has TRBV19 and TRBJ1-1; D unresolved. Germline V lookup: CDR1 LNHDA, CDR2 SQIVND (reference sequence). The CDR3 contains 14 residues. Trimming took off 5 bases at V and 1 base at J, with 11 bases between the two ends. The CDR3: CASSPRPRNTEAFF. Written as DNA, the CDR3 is TGTGCCAGTAGTCCCCGTCCCAGGAACACTGAAGCTTTCTTT.

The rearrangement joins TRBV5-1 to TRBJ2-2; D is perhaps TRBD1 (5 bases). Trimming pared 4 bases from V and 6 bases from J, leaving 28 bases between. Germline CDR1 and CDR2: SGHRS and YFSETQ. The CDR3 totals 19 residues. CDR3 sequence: CASSAFPGHDFIESGELFF. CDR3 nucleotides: TGCGCCAGCAGCGCCTTCCCCGGACATGATTTTATAGAGTCCGGGGAGCTGTTTTTT.

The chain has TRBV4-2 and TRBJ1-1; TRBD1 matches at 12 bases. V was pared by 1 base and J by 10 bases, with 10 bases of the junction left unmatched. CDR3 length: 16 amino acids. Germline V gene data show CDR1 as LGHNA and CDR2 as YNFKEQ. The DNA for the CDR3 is TGTGCCAGCAGCCAAGTAGGGGGACAGGGGGCAAAGGGAGCTTTCTTT. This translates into CASSQVGGQGAKGAFF.

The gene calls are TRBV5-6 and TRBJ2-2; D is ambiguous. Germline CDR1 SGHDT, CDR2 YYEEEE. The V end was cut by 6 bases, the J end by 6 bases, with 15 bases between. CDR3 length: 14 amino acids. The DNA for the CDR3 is TGTGCCAGCACCGTAAGCCCGGTCCCCGGGGAGCTGTTTTTT. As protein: CASTVSPVPGELFF.

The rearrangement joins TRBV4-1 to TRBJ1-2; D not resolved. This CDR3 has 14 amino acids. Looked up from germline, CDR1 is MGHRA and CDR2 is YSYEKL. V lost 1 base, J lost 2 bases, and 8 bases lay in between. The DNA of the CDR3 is TGCGCCAGCAGCCAAGTAACGGGAAACTATGGCTACACCTTC. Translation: CASSQVTGNYGYTF.

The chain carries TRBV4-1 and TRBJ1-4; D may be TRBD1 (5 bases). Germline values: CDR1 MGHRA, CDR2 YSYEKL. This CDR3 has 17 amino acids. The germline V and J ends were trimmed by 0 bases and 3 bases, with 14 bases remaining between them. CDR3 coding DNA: TGCGCCAGCAGCCAAGATCTTGGCAGGGAACCTAATGAAAAACTGTTTTTT. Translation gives CASSQDLGREPNEKLFF.

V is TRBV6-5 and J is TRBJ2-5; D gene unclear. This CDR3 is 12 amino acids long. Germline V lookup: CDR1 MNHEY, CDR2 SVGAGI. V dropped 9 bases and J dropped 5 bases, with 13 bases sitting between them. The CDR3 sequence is CASDMFRETQYF. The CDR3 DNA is TGTGCCAGTGACATGTTTAGGGAGACCCAGTACTTC.

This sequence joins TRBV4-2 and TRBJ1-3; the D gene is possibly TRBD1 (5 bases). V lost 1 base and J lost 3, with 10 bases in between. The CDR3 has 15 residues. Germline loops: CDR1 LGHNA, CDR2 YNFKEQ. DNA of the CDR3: TGTGCCAGCAGCCAAGCCGGGACTAGTGGAAACACCATATATTTT. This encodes CASSQAGTSGNTIYF.

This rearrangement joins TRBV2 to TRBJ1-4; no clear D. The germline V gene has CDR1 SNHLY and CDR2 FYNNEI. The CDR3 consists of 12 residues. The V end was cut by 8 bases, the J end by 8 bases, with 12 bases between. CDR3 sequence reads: CASLGEDEKLFF. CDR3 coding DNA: TGTGCCAGCCTCGGGGAGGACGAAAAACTGTTTTTT.

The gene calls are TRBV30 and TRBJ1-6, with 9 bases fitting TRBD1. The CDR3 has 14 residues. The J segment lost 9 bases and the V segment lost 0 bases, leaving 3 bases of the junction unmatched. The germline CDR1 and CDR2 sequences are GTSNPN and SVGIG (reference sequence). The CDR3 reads CAWSVQGATSPLHF. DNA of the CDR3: TGTGCCTGGAGTGTACAGGGGGCGACTTCACCCCTCCACTTT.

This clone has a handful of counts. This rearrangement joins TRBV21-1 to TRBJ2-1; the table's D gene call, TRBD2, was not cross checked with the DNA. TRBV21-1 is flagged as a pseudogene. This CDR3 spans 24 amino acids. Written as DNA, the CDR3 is TGTGCCAGCAGTAAGGCGGGTCCGTGGCTAGCGGGAGTCCGGGTTAGGGGCTCCTACAATGAGCAGTTCTTC. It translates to CASSKAGPWLAGVRVRGSYNEQFF.